This is a list of T cell receptor beta chains from one sample in a study of CD8 T cells in Susac syndrome. Via MiXCR, TCRdb re-called the immunoSEQ multiplex PCR reads, giving one row per CDR3 protein. The profile shows fewer than 200,000 distinct CDR3 sequences, around 96% of them singletons. Input material: CD4+ T cells from PBMCs. These receptors originate from a human donor in good health. Each CDR3 is given without its conserved first and last residue.

J gene,V gene,CDR3 protein
TRBJ2-7,TRBV5-1,ASSFGHRSSYEQY
TRBJ2-2,TRBV15,ATSRGGDRGGTGELF
TRBJ2-7,TRBV29-1,SVVEGLEQY
TRBJ1-1,TRBV5-1,ASSLDAVNTEAF
TRBJ2-1,TRBV11-2,ASSLSRPTLYNEQF
TRBJ2-3,TRBV4-2,ASSPWGPDTQY
TRBJ2-5,TRBV23-1,ASSQRPRLGEGQETQY
TRBJ2-7,TRBV12-3/TRBV12-4,ASSLETDSSYEQY
TRBJ1-2,TRBV7-9,ASSAGWLGYGYT
TRBJ1-1,TRBV27,ASSPQAGNTEAF
TRBJ2-5,TRBV20-1,SARDGGVHQETQY